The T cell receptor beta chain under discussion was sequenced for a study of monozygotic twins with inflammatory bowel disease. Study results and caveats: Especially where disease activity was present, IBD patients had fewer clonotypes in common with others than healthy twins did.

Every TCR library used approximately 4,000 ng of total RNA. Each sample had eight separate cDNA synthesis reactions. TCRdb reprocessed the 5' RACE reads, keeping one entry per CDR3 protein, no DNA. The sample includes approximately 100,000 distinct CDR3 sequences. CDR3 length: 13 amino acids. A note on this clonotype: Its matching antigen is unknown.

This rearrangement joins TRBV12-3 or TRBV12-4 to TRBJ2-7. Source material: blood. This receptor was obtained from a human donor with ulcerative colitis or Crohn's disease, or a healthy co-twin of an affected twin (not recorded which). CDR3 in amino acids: CASSLVPAGEQYF.